The 19 T cell receptor beta chains below were found in one sample sequenced in a study of cytomegalovirus exposure and HLA in healthy donors. This PCR relied on a set of 60 Vbeta primers and 13 Jbeta primers. Some clones are missing from TCRdb's copy, which holds only in-frame ones; the method was immunoSEQ multiplex PCR. This table has some 250,000 clones, about 80% appearing once. Sequencing used PBMCs. The receptors were gathered from an older woman in good health and CMV-seropositive.

The chain employs TRBV10-3 and TRBJ1-1; possible D gene TRBD1, 6 bases. Germline V lookup: CDR1 ENHRY, CDR2 SYGVKD. This CDR3 has 14 amino acids. Deletions cut 4 bases from V and 8 bases from J, with 17 bases between. CDR3 sequence: CAISAISKTGEAFF. DNA of the CDR3: TGTGCCATCAGTGCGATCTCTAAGACAGGAGAAGCTTTCTTT.

This clone was seen just once. The chain employs TRBV7-3 and TRBJ1-3; TRBD1 matches at 10 bases. Germline values: CDR1 SGHTA, CDR2 FQGTGA. The V gene end was trimmed by 5 bases and the J gene end by 8 bases; junction bases not matched to a gene: 3. The CDR3 is 13 amino acids. CDR3 DNA: TGTGCCAGCAGCCAGGACAGGGGGGACACCATATATTTT. It specifies CASSQDRGDTIYF.

This clone came up once. The rearrangement uses TRBV7-7 and TRBJ2-5; D is perhaps TRBD1 (5 bases). This CDR3 region has 14 residues. The V end lost 2 bases, the J end lost 7 bases, and 14 bases lay between the germline ends. Germline lookup yields CDR1 SSHAT and CDR2 FNYEAQ (reference sequence). DNA of the CDR3: TGTGCCAGCAGCTTACAGGGTCAGTGGGGGACCCAGTACTTC. This translates into CASSLQGQWGTQYF.

The gene calls are TRBV7-8 and TRBJ2-7; weak D call: TRBD2 (5 bases). The CDR3 length is 14 residues. In germline, CDR1 is SGHVS, CDR2 FQNEAQ. Trimming stripped 5 bases from V and 0 bases from J, with 11 bases between. The CDR3 region is CASSPRADSYEQYF. The CDR3 DNA is TGTGCCAGCAGCCCCCGAGCGGACTCCTACGAGCAGTACTTC.

This sequence joins TRBV4-1 and TRBJ1-5; D unresolved. The germline CDR1 and CDR2 sequences are MGHRA and YSYEKL. The V and J ends lost 2 bases and 6 bases respectively, with 17 bases between them. The CDR3 is 16 residues long. The CDR3 DNA follows: TGCGCCAGCAGCCAATCTACTGCCTTGATAAGTCAGCCCCAGCATTTT. It specifies CASSQSTALISQPQHF.

This clone has a handful of counts. The chain links TRBV7-9 to TRBJ2-5, with a tentative D call TRBD2 (6 bases). With 10 bases removed from V and 9 bases from J, the gap between germline ends came to 21 bases. Germline loops: CDR1 SEHNR, CDR2 FQNEAQ (reference sequence). This CDR3 has 13 residues. CDR3 sequence reads: CAIRPGGTEAQYF. Written as DNA, the CDR3 is TGTGCCATCCGCCCCGGGGGTACTGAGGCCCAGTACTTC.

This chain joins TRBV29-1 and TRBJ2-2; D call uncertain. V was clipped by 1 base and J by 4 bases, with 10 bases between them. The CDR3 totals 14 residues. The germline V gene encodes CDR1 SQVTM and CDR2 ANQGSEA. CDR3 sequence: CSVEAPSGTGELFF. The CDR3 coding sequence is TGCAGCGTTGAAGCACCTTCGGGCACCGGGGAGCTGTTTTTT.

The V gene is TRBV5-6, the J gene TRBJ2-1, with 7 bases that match TRBD2. Germline loops: CDR1 SGHDT, CDR2 YYEEEE. Trimming cost V 2 bases and J 9 bases; bases outside gene matches: 11. CDR3 size: 15 residues. CDR3 nucleotide sequence: TGTGCCAGCAGCTTTAGGGTCTTAGCGGGTACTGAGCAGTTCTTC. It specifies CASSFRVLAGTEQFF.

Notes on this clone: At one end, the junction sequence differs from germline, possibly due to a read error. The rearrangement joins TRBV7-9 to TRBJ2-3; D is possibly TRBD2 (6 bases). Germline CDR1 and CDR2: SEHNR and FQNEAQ (reference sequence). The CDR3 extends over 16 amino acids. The CDR3 coding sequence is TGTTCCAGCAGCTTAGCGGTTAGTTTGCTGACAGATACGCAGTATTTT. It encodes CSSSLAVSLLTDTQYF.

The chain joins TRBV9 to TRBJ1-5; D call uncertain. Trimming removed 0 bases at V and 1 base at J, with 8 bases between. The CDR3 loop spans 15 amino acids. Germline V CDR1 and CDR2: SGDLS, YYNGEE. The DNA for the CDR3 is TGTGCCAGCAGCGTAGAAGGGAGGAGCAATCAGCCCCAGCATTTT. This translates into CASSVEGRSNQPQHF.

The V gene is TRBV2, the J gene TRBJ1-1, with D maybe TRBD1 (5 bases). The germline V gene has CDR1 SNHLY and CDR2 FYNNEI. The V and J ends lost 5 bases and 0 bases respectively, with 16 bases between them. This CDR3 has 16 residues. CDR3 amino acids: CASSTFPPGMNTEAFF. Here the CDR3 DNA reads TGTGCCAGCAGTACCTTCCCCCCAGGGATGAACACTGAAGCTTTCTTT.

This clone was picked up a small number of times. This specimen includes other DNA sequences encoding the same CDR3. This chain connects TRBV18 to TRBJ1-1, with a tentative D call TRBD1 (5 bases). The CDR3 contains 13 residues. Germline CDR1 KGHSH, CDR2 LQKENI. Trimming took off 4 bases at V and 1 base at J, with 7 bases between the two ends. The CDR3 bases are TGTGCCAGCTCACTTGGACAGAACACTGAAGCTTTCTTT. Translating it yields CASSLGQNTEAFF. The full variable domain, in which reference TRBV18 and TRBJ1-1 provide the parts outside the CDR3, is NAGVMQNPRHLVRRRGQEARLRCSPMKGHSHVYWYRQLPEEGLKFMVYLQKENIIDESGMPKERFSAEFPKEGPSILRIQQVVRGDSAAYFCASSLGQNTEAFFGQGTRLTVV.

This clone was seen once. The chain is built from TRBV6-1 and TRBJ1-5; D is perhaps TRBD1 (5 bases). V was clipped by 0 bases and J by 5 bases, with 20 bases between them. Germline V gene lookup returns CDR1 MNHNS and CDR2 SASEGT. This CDR3 has 18 amino acids. The CDR3 protein is CASSEALRAPGRDQPQHF. In DNA form, the CDR3 reads TGTGCCAGCAGTGAAGCGCTAAGGGCGCCAGGGAGGGATCAGCCCCAGCATTTT.

This chain uses TRBV6-5 with TRBJ1-1; 8 bases fit TRBD1. With 7 bases clipped from V and 1 base from J, the junction kept 5 bases outside the gene matches. The CDR3 is 14 residues long. CDR1 and CDR2 from the germline V gene are MNHEY and SVGAGI. Here the CDR3 DNA reads TGTGCCAGCAATAGACAGGGGTGGAACACTGAAGCTTTCTTT. Protein: CASNRQGWNTEAFF.

The chain couples TRBV15 to TRBJ1-1, with 9 bases matching TRBD1. Trimming took 9 bases from V and 1 from J; bases not matched to a gene: 3. The CDR3 has 13 residues. Germline V gives CDR1 LNHNV, CDR2 YYDKDF (reference sequence). DNA for the CDR3: TGTGCCACAGGGACAGGGCCGAACACTGAAGCTTTCTTT. This translates into CATGTGPNTEAFF.

The V call is TRBV27, the J call TRBJ2-7; TRBD1 matches 7 bases. Losses at the gene ends were 5 bases for V and 6 bases for J; bases not matched to a gene: 7. Germline V gene sequence: CDR1 MNHEY, CDR2 SMNVEV (reference sequence). This CDR3 region has 13 residues. The CDR3 here is CASSNYRGGEQYF. The DNA of the CDR3 is TGTGCCAGCAGTAATTACAGGGGTGGCGAGCAGTACTTC.

The chain uses TRBV5-1 and TRBJ1-4, with a possible D match to TRBD1 (6 bases). This CDR3 has 15 amino acids. V was clipped by 4 bases and J by 7 bases, with 17 bases between them. CDR1 and CDR2 from the germline V gene are SGHRS and YFSETQ. The chain's CDR3 is CASSEDPTGSEKLFF. CDR3 nucleotides: TGCGCCAGCAGCGAGGACCCCACAGGGTCTGAAAAACTGTTTTTT.

The chain joins TRBV4-1 to TRBJ1-1; 9 bases line up with TRBD1. The CDR3 runs 18 residues. With V trimmed by 0 bases and J by 1 base, 9 bases remained unmatched. The germline gives CDR1 MGHRA, CDR2 YSYEKL. DNA of the CDR3: TGCGCCAGCAGCCAAGATCCTCCCAAGACAGGGGGGAACACTGAAGCTTTCTTT. Protein: CASSQDPPKTGGNTEAFF.

The J gene is TRBJ1-5, the V gene TRBV7-8, with a weak D call TRBD1 (5 bases). The CDR3 is 16 residues long. From germline, CDR1 is SGHVS and CDR2 FQNEAQ. V gave up 1 base and J gave up 6 bases, with 16 bases separating them. CDR3 in DNA: TGTGCCAGCAGCTTAGACGGGGGAAGCTTTGTTCAGCCCCAGCATTTT. Protein: CASSLDGGSFVQPQHF.